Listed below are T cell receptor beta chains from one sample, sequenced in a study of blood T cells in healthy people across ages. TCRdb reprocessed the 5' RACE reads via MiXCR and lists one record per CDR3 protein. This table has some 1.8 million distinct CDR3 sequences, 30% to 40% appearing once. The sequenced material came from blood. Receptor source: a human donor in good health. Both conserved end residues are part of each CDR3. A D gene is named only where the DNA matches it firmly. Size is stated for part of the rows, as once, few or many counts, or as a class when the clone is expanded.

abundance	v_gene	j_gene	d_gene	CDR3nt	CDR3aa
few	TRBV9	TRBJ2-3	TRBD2	TGTGCCAGCAGCGTAGATCCAGGGAGGGCAGATACGCAGTATTTT	CASSVDPGRADTQYF
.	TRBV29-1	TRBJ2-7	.	TGCAGCGCCGGAGGACGGTTTTTAAACGAGCAGTACTTC	CSAGGRFLNEQYF
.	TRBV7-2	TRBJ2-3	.	TGTGCCAGCAGCCGCCCCCCAGATACGCAGTATTTT	CASSRPPDTQYF
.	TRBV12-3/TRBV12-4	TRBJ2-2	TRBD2	TGTGCCAGCAGCTCTACTCCGGGACTAGCGGGGGGCGCGAACACCGGGGAGCTGTTTTTT	CASSSTPGLAGGANTGELFF
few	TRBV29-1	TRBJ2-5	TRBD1	TGCAGCGCAGTGACAGGGTCCCAAGAGACCCAGTACTTC	CSAVTGSQETQYF
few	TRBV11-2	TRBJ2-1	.	TGTGCCAGCGGCGGGGGCCTCTACAATGAGCAGTTCTTC	CASGGGLYNEQFF
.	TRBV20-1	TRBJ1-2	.	TGCAGTGCTAGAGTCGGTGGGGACGGCTACACCTTC	CSARVGGDGYTF
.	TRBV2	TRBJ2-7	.	TGTGCCAGCAAGGAAGGCCAGAAGCCCTACGAGCAGTACTTC	CASKEGQKPYEQYF
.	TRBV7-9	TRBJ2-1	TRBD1	TGTACCAGCAGCTTAGGGCCCGGGACAGGGCATTATGAGCAGTTCTTC	CTSSLGPGTGHYEQFF
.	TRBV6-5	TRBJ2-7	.	TGTGCCAGCAGTCGTACCGACACCACGAACGAGCAGTACTTC	CASSRTDTTNEQYF
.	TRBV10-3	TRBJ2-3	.	TGTGCCATCAGTGAGTCGCAGGACAGAGATACGCAGTATTTT	CAISESQDRDTQYF
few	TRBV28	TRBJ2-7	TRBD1	TGTGCCAGCAGTACCATTCGGGACAGCCACTACGAGCAGTACTTC	CASSTIRDSHYEQYF
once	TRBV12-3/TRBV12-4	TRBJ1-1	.	TGTGCCAGCAGTAAAGTCCCGGGACCCAAGATGAACACTGAAGCTTTCTTT	CASSKVPGPKMNTEAFF
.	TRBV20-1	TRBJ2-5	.	TGCAGTGCTAGAGATTCGGGGATCGAGACCCAGTACTTC	CSARDSGIETQYF